These 19 T cell receptor beta chains share one sample of origin, sequenced in a study of brain T cells in children with intractable seizures (dated by TCRdb to about 2021). The time point label of this sample denotes: resected brain tissue, or blood drawn just prior to surgery. The receptor library was made with the immunoSEQ multiplex PCR assay. TCRdb retrieved this table from immuneACCESS and kept in-frame rearrangements only. Not all clones are present; in checked studies, unresolved V genes account for under half, and no reason is known for the remainder. The sample includes 60,000 to 85,000 clones, with roughly 91% observed a single time. The top ten clonotypes cover less than 2% of the sample. The sample here was peripheral blood, taken at surgery. The source of these receptors is a boy in the first two years of life with tuberous sclerosis and intractable seizures.

The rearrangement uses TRBV4-2 and TRBJ1-1, with D hard to call. The CDR3 spans 14 residues. Trimming shortened V by 0 bases and J by 5 bases, and 10 bases separated the two germline ends. Germline V gene lookup returns CDR1 LGHNA and CDR2 YNFKEQ. CDR3 in DNA: TGTGCCAGCAGCCAAGAGCGGGTGAGGACTGAAGCTTTCTTT. Translating gives CASSQERVRTEAFF.

This clone was observed a single time. CDR3 DNA: TGTGCCAGCAGCCAAACCTTATTGACAGGGACCACTGAAGCTTTCTTT. It specifies CASSQTLLTGTTEAFF. This chain uses TRBV27 with TRBJ1-1; TRBD1 matches at 7 bases. Germline V gene data show CDR1 as MNHEY and CDR2 as SMNVEV (reference sequence). J was trimmed by 4 bases and V by 6 bases; bases with no gene match: 14. CDR3 length: 16 residues.

The genes are TRBV24-1 and TRBJ2-2; TRBD1 matches 10 bases. The CDR3 sequence is 15 residues long. V was clipped by 5 bases and J by 5 bases; unmatched bases: 4. Per germline, CDR1 KGHDR and CDR2 SFDVKD. The CDR3 coding sequence is TGTGCCACCAGTGGACAGGGGGCACGGACCGGGGAGCTGTTTTTT. Encoded protein: CATSGQGARTGELFF.

The genes are TRBV7-9 and TRBJ1-1; D uncertain. V lost 5 bases, J lost 3 bases, and 10 bases lay in between. Germline V gives CDR1 SEHNR, CDR2 FQNEAQ (reference sequence). CDR3 length: 13 amino acids. CDR3 DNA sequence: TGTGCCAGCAGCCTGACTCGGGACACTGAAGCTTTCTTT. It yields the protein CASSLTRDTEAFF.

V is TRBV19 and J is TRBJ2-2, with D tentatively TRBD1 (6 bases). This CDR3 spans 15 amino acids. From germline, CDR1 is LNHDA and CDR2 SQIVND (reference sequence). V lost 7 bases to trimming and J lost 5 bases, with 17 bases between them. The CDR3 is CASTLPDRPTGELFF. The CDR3 bases are TGTGCCAGTACCCTACCGGACAGACCTACCGGGGAGCTGTTTTTT.

V and J are TRBV5-4 and TRBJ2-1; D perhaps matches TRBD1 (6 bases). V was clipped by 0 bases and J by 2 bases, with 9 bases between them. Germline V lookup: CDR1 SGHNT, CDR2 YYREEE (reference sequence). The CDR3 is made up of 15 amino acids. The DNA of the CDR3 is TGTGCCAGCAGCTTGGTGGGGGCAACCTACAATGAGCAGTTCTTC. The encoded protein is CASSLVGATYNEQFF.

This chain connects TRBV2 to TRBJ2-2, with 7 nucleotides matching TRBD2. Trimming removed 5 bases from V and 1 base from J; junction bases left unmatched: 7. Germline loops: CDR1 SNHLY, CDR2 FYNNEI. This CDR3 spans 16 amino acids. The CDR3 region has the DNA TGTGCCAGCAGTACCGGGTGGGGGGGGAACACCGGGGAGCTGTTTTTT. It is translated as CASSTGWGGNTGELFF.

The chain uses TRBV3-1 (or the pseudogene TRBV3-2) and TRBJ2-1; D is possibly TRBD1 (5 bases). The CDR3 is 14 amino acids. V was shortened by 4 bases and J by 9 bases, with 16 bases between the two germline ends. Germline-derived CDR1 and CDR2 are LGHDT and YNNKEL (reference sequence). CDR3 region: CASSPSTNQGEQFF. CDR3 coding DNA: TGTGCCAGCAGCCCATCAACCAACCAGGGTGAGCAGTTCTTC.

V and J are TRBV7-9 and TRBJ1-2; a weak D match, TRBD1 (6 bases). Germline assignment: CDR1 SEHNR and CDR2 FQNEAQ (reference sequence). The ends were cut back, 5 bases at V and 4 bases at J, with 14 bases in the middle. The CDR3 totals 14 residues. The CDR3 reads CASSPGAGSYGYTF. The CDR3 DNA is TGTGCCAGCAGCCCGGGGGCGGGCAGCTATGGCTACACCTTC.

The sample holds one count of this clone. V gene TRBV19 combines with J gene TRBJ2-5; TRBD2 matches 8 bases. V lost 5 bases, J lost 9 bases, and 11 bases stayed unmatched. The germline gives CDR1 LNHDA, CDR2 SQIVND (reference sequence). CDR3 length equals 14 residues. In nucleotides, the CDR3 is TGTGCCAGTAGTCAGCGGGAGCTGCGGATACCCCAGTACTTC. Its protein is CASSQRELRIPQYF.

The J gene is TRBJ2-2, the V gene TRBV5-6; TRBD2 agrees at 7 bases. CDR1 and CDR2 (germline): SGHDT, YYEEEE. This CDR3 spans 15 amino acids. With V trimmed by 0 bases and J by 5 bases, 4 bases remained unmatched. CDR3 in DNA: TGTGCCAGCAGCTTGGCGGGGGGAGGGACCGGGGAGCTGTTTTTT. Protein product: CASSLAGGGTGELFF. The variable domain in full, with the rest retrieved from reference TRBV5-6 and TRBJ2-2, is DAGVTQSPTHLIKTRGQQVTLRCSPKSGHDTVSWYQQALGQGPQFIFQYYEEEERQRGNFPDRFSGHQFPNYSSELNVNALLLGDSALYLCASSLAGGGTGELFFGEGSRLTVL.

This CDR3 is CASSVDLGGSLAYGYTF. CDR3 DNA: TGTGCCAGCAGCGTAGATTTAGGGGGCTCACTAGCGTATGGCTACACCTTC. The rearrangement uses TRBV9 and TRBJ1-2; 7 nucleotides align to TRBD1. Germline lookup yields CDR1 SGDLS and CDR2 YYNGEE. Losses at the gene ends were 0 bases for V and 5 bases for J; bases not matched to a gene: 13. This CDR3 has 17 amino acids.

Only one count was recorded for this clone. This chain uses TRBV6-2 or TRBV6-3 with TRBJ2-3; 14 nucleotides line up with TRBD2. J gave up 0 bases and V 1 base, and 6 bases lay outside the gene matches. Germline V gives CDR1 MNHEY, CDR2 SVGEGT. This CDR3 has 19 residues. The CDR3 DNA is TGTGCCAGCAGTTACTACGGGACTAGCGGGAGAACTAGCACAGATACGCAGTATTTT. Translating it yields CASSYYGTSGRTSTDTQYF.

The rearrangement links TRBV4-1 to TRBJ1-6; no clear D. Trimming shortened V by 0 bases and J by 9 bases, and 21 bases separated the two germline ends. The CDR3 contains 18 residues. From germline, CDR1 is MGHRA and CDR2 YSYEKL. The CDR3 region has the DNA TGCGCCAGCAGCCAAGATCTGGCCCCCGGACCCGCGGGTTCACCCCTCCACTTT. The encoded protein is CASSQDLAPGPAGSPLHF.

J is TRBJ2-1 and V is TRBV4-2, with unresolved D. Germline V CDR1 and CDR2: LGHNA, YNFKEQ. V lost 1 base, J lost 8 bases, and 15 bases lay in between. This CDR3 spans 15 amino acids. The DNA for the CDR3 is TGTGCCAGCAGCCAAGTCCGGCTAGATGGCGATGAGCAGTTCTTC. It encodes CASSQVRLDGDEQFF.

The V gene is TRBV5-6, the J gene TRBJ2-2, with no clear D. V lost 4 bases and J lost 9, with 7 bases in between. Germline CDR1 reads SGHDT; CDR2 reads YYEEEE. The CDR3 has 11 residues. The CDR3 reads CASSLRRELFF. DNA of the CDR3: TGTGCCAGCAGCCTGCGGAGGGAGCTGTTTTTT.

This clone was counted a few times. The chain couples TRBV20-1 to TRBJ1-5; D possibly corresponds to TRBD1 (6 bases). The ends were cut back, 3 bases at V and 4 bases at J, with 10 bases in the middle. The germline gives CDR1 DFQATT, CDR2 SNEGSKA (reference sequence). The length of the CDR3 is 13 residues. The CDR3 here is CSASEGGNQPQHF. As DNA, the CDR3 is TGCAGTGCTAGTGAGGGGGGGAATCAGCCCCAGCATTTT.

The chain couples TRBV29-1 to TRBJ1-1, with a weak D call TRBD1 (6 bases). V was clipped by 7 bases and J by 4 bases, with 13 bases between them. In germline, CDR1 is SQVTM, CDR2 ANQGSEA. The CDR3 loop spans 12 amino acids. Here the CDR3 reads CSAHRVATEAFF. For the CDR3, the DNA is TGCAGCGCCCACAGGGTTGCCACTGAAGCTTTCTTT.

The CDR3 is CASSEGTLRNIQYF. The CDR3, as DNA: TGTGCCAGCAGTGAAGGAACTCTGAGGAACATTCAGTACTTC. This sequence joins TRBV6-1 and TRBJ2-4, with D hard to call. Germline CDR1 and CDR2: MNHNS and SASEGT. The CDR3 is made up of 14 amino acids. Trimming stripped 1 base from V and 7 bases from J, with 11 bases between.